Below, one T cell receptor beta chain is given with its context. The data were obtained in a study of blood T cell repertoires in COVID-19. Study-level information: Samples representing acute and convalescent COVID-19 were sourced from the United States, Italy and Spain. Nucleic acid was either cDNA or gDNA, and it came from T cells, B-cell-depleted T cells, or PBMCs.

Original methodology: For nucleated cells, counts were estimated from reference gene primer amplification. Sequenced by immunoSEQ multiplex PCR; TCRdb stores in-frame clones only, minus some. The V and J calls and the clone size are those of that table, but D and trimming were determined from the DNA. The table lists 100,000 to 150,000 clones, roughly 83% of them singletons. The CDR3 spans 14 residues. Germline V gene lookup returns CDR1 GTSNPN and CDR2 SVGIG (reference sequence). Trimming stripped 1 base from V and 1 base from J, with 8 bases between. Sequencing used peripheral blood. V gene TRBV30 combines with J gene TRBJ2-1; D gene unclear. This TCR was sampled from a woman older than 75 with acute or convalescent COVID-19. For the CDR3, the DNA is TGTGCCTGGAGTGATCTATCGTCCTACAATGAGCAGTTCTTC. As protein: CAWSDLSSYNEQFF.